Listed below are T cell receptor beta chains from one sample, sequenced in a study of TIL therapy for anti-PD-1-resistant metastatic lung cancer. Method: immunoSEQ multiplex PCR; TCRdb's copy keeps in-frame clones and lacks some. The table records about 52,000 clones, around 80% of them present only once. This specimen consisted of blood, obtained at baseline. All receptors derive from a woman between 25 and 85 years old with non-small cell lung cancer. Each CDR3 is given with its conserved first and last residue. Fields, in order: CDR3 protein, J gene, V gene, clone size. Size tells how often a clone was seen (once, few, many) or the class of an expanded clone, and some rows leave it out.

CDR3 protein: CASSLAGINSNQPQHF
J gene: TRBJ1-5
V gene: TRBV5-1
clone size: few

CDR3 protein: CASSQPLRGAFIHEQFF
J gene: TRBJ2-1
V gene: TRBV4-1
clone size: NA

CDR3 protein: CASSMDSLSAKNIQYF
J gene: TRBJ2-4
V gene: TRBV19
clone size: NA

CDR3 protein: CASSMGSVLAGGHDTQYF
J gene: TRBJ2-3
V gene: TRBV19
clone size: NA

CDR3 protein: CAWSTGLRLSTDTQYF
J gene: TRBJ2-3
V gene: TRBV30
clone size: NA

CDR3 protein: CASSPDANYGYTF
J gene: TRBJ1-2
V gene: TRBV6-5
clone size: NA

CDR3 protein: CASSLWDRERYEQFF
J gene: TRBJ2-1
V gene: TRBV7-9
clone size: NA

CDR3 protein: CASSPGTKDGYTF
J gene: TRBJ1-2
V gene: TRBV18
clone size: NA

CDR3 protein: CASSQDTYEQYF
J gene: NA
V gene: TRBV4-2
clone size: NA

CDR3 protein: CASSANGEVQETQYF
J gene: TRBJ2-5
V gene: TRBV5-1
clone size: few

CDR3 protein: CASSRDEGTYNEQFF
J gene: TRBJ2-1
V gene: TRBV6-5
clone size: NA

CDR3 protein: CASSGGTSGSYEQYF
J gene: TRBJ2-7
V gene: TRBV19
clone size: few

CDR3 protein: CASSLSLWRDGPDTQYF
J gene: TRBJ2-3
V gene: TRBV5-1
clone size: NA

CDR3 protein: CASSYSRTSGYEQYF
J gene: TRBJ2-7
V gene: TRBV6-6
clone size: NA

CDR3 protein: CASSLRQGVSGNTIYF
J gene: TRBJ1-3
V gene: TRBV28
clone size: NA

CDR3 protein: CASSEFPEETQYF
J gene: TRBJ2-5
V gene: TRBV25-1
clone size: NA

CDR3 protein: CSVVQVYGNSYEQYF
J gene: TRBJ2-7
V gene: TRBV29-1
clone size: NA

CDR3 protein: CASRVTSGSGEQFF
J gene: TRBJ2-1
V gene: TRBV5-6
clone size: NA

CDR3 protein: CASSESAGGTGELFF
J gene: TRBJ2-2
V gene: TRBV10-2
clone size: NA

CDR3 protein: CASSLVLLAGAGANVLTF
J gene: TRBJ2-6
V gene: TRBV5-1
clone size: NA

CDR3 protein: CASSLFRGTGDQPQHF
J gene: TRBJ1-5
V gene: TRBV28
clone size: NA

CDR3 protein: CASSAGRNSGNTIYF
J gene: TRBJ1-3
V gene: TRBV11-2
clone size: NA

CDR3 protein: CASSGYVGGRVNTEAFF
J gene: TRBJ1-1
V gene: TRBV2
clone size: NA

CDR3 protein: CASSFQGASTEAFF
J gene: TRBJ1-1
V gene: TRBV19
clone size: NA

CDR3 protein: CASSKQTSAANVLTF
J gene: TRBJ2-6
V gene: TRBV5-6
clone size: few

CDR3 protein: CATYRGGTEAFF
J gene: TRBJ1-1
V gene: TRBV10-3
clone size: once

CDR3 protein: CASSGRLIPQNSGNTIYF
J gene: TRBJ1-3
V gene: TRBV4-2
clone size: once

CDR3 protein: CASSLGTSGDYEQYF
J gene: TRBJ2-7
V gene: TRBV5-1
clone size: NA

CDR3 protein: CASSLAPSGTDTQYF
J gene: TRBJ2-3
V gene: TRBV7-8
clone size: NA

CDR3 protein: CASSDTGGTEAFF
J gene: TRBJ1-1
V gene: TRBV13
clone size: NA

CDR3 protein: CASSISLTGEQYF
J gene: TRBJ2-7
V gene: TRBV6-5
clone size: NA

CDR3 protein: CASSPPSPGLFF
J gene: TRBJ2-2
V gene: TRBV18
clone size: NA

CDR3 protein: CASSLTTGGALWGYTF
J gene: TRBJ1-2
V gene: TRBV11-2
clone size: few

CDR3 protein: CASSIGVAGGPKETQYF
J gene: TRBJ2-5
V gene: TRBV19
clone size: NA

CDR3 protein: CASSLPHGLAGVNDERYF
J gene: TRBJ2-7
V gene: TRBV5-4
clone size: NA

CDR3 protein: CASSIVFDRGSYNEQFF
J gene: TRBJ2-1
V gene: TRBV19
clone size: NA

CDR3 protein: CASSVAEGGVDTQYF
J gene: TRBJ2-3
V gene: TRBV9
clone size: NA

CDR3 protein: CATSGGVSRVRNTEAFF
J gene: TRBJ1-1
V gene: TRBV15
clone size: NA

CDR3 protein: CASSLQQGYEQYF
J gene: TRBJ2-7
V gene: TRBV5-4
clone size: NA

CDR3 protein: CASSLAAAGNTEAFF
J gene: TRBJ1-1
V gene: TRBV5-4
clone size: NA

CDR3 protein: CASSPGTGAFQETQYF
J gene: TRBJ2-5
V gene: TRBV2
clone size: NA

CDR3 protein: CASSLPGQGTLAEAFF
J gene: TRBJ1-1
V gene: TRBV5-4
clone size: NA

CDR3 protein: CASSATTTGGRNTIYF
J gene: TRBJ1-3
V gene: TRBV9
clone size: NA

CDR3 protein: CASSIDQATGELFF
J gene: TRBJ2-2
V gene: TRBV19
clone size: NA

CDR3 protein: CASSRAGTGVTNEKLFF
J gene: TRBJ1-4
V gene: TRBV18
clone size: NA

CDR3 protein: CASSFYQGNYGYTF
J gene: TRBJ1-2
V gene: TRBV11-1
clone size: NA

CDR3 protein: CASSLAAVTRNGYTF
J gene: TRBJ1-2
V gene: TRBV5-6
clone size: few

CDR3 protein: CASSPASSYEQYF
J gene: TRBJ2-7
V gene: TRBV25-1
clone size: once

CDR3 protein: CASSQEGSYNEQFF
J gene: TRBJ2-1
V gene: TRBV4-1
clone size: NA

CDR3 protein: CASSSASGSQETQYF
J gene: TRBJ2-5
V gene: TRBV28
clone size: NA

CDR3 protein: CASSYLSGSNEQFF
J gene: TRBJ2-1
V gene: TRBV28
clone size: NA

CDR3 protein: CASSLGGTVTEAFF
J gene: TRBJ1-1
V gene: TRBV5-4
clone size: NA

CDR3 protein: CASSTGQLPTNEKLFF
J gene: TRBJ1-4
V gene: TRBV19
clone size: few

CDR3 protein: CASSLADRDGYGYTF
J gene: TRBJ1-2
V gene: TRBV5-4
clone size: NA

CDR3 protein: CASSYLSGRVYNEQFF
J gene: TRBJ2-1
V gene: TRBV6-5
clone size: NA